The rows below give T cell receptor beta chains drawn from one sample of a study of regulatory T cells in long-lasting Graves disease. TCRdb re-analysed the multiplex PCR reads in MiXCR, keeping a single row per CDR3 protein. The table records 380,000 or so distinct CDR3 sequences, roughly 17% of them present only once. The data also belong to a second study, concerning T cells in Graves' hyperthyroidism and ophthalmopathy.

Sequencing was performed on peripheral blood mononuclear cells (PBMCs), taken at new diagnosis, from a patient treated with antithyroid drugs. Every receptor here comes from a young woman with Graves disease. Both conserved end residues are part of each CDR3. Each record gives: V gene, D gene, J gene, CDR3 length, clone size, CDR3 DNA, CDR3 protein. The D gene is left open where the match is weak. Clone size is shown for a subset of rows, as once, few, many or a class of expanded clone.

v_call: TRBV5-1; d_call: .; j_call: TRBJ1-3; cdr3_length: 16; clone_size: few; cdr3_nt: TGCGCCAGCAGCTTAAGGGAATTCGGCTCTGGAAACACCATATATTTT; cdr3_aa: CASSLREFGSGNTIYF
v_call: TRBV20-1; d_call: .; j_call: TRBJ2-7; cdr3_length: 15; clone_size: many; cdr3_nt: TGCAGTGCTCCTTCAGGAGCGAGCGGGTACTACGAGCAGTACTTC; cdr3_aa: CSAPSGASGYYEQYF
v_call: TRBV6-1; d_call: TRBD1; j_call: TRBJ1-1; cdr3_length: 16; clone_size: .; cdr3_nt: TGTGCCAGCAGTGACGAACCCGGGACAGGGGACACTGAAGCTTTCTTT; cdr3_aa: CASSDEPGTGDTEAFF
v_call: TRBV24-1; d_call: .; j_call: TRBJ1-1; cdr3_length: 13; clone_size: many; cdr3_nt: TGTGCCACCAAGGAAGGTCAGTCCGCTGAAGCTTTCTTT; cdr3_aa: CATKEGQSAEAFF
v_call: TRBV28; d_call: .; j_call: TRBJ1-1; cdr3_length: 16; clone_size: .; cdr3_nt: TGTGCCAGCAGTTTTCCCGCCTGGTCCGGAGAAACTGAAGCTTTCTTT; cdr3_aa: CASSFPAWSGETEAFF
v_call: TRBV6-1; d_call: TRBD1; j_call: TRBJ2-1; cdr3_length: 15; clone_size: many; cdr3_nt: TGTGCCAGCACCCCGACAGGGCGATCCTACAATGAGCAGTTCTTC; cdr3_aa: CASTPTGRSYNEQFF
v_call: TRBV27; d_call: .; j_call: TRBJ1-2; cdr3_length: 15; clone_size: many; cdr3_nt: TGTGCCAGCAGTCCCAAGGTGGCTGGGAACTATGGCTACACCTTC; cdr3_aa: CASSPKVAGNYGYTF
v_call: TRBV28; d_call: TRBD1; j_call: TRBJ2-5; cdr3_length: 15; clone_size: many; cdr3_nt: TGTGCCAGCAGCCCCCGGGACAGGGCTATAGAGACCCAGTACTTC; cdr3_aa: CASSPRDRAIETQYF
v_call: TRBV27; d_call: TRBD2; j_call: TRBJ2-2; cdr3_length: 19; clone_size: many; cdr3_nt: TGTGCCAGCAGTGCTACGACCCGACTAGCGGGGGCAAACACCGGGGAGCTGTTTTTT; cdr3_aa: CASSATTRLAGANTGELFF
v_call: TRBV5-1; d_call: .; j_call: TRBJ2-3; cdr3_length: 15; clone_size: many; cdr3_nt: TGCGCCAGCAGCTTGGAGAGCGGGAGCACAGATACGCAGTATTTT; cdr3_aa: CASSLESGSTDTQYF
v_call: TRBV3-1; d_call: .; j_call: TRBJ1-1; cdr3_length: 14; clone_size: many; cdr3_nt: TGTGCCAGCAGCCACTCGGACCGGAACACTGAAGCTTTCTTT; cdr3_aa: CASSHSDRNTEAFF
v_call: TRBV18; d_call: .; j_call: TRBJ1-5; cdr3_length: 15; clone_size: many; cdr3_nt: TGTGCCAGCTCACCACAGGAGAAAAAGACTCAGCCCCAGCATTTT; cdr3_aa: CASSPQEKKTQPQHF
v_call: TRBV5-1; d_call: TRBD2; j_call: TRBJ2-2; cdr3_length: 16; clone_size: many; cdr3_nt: TGCGCCAGCTCGGGACATGGGACTAGCAACACCGGGGAGCTGTTTTTT; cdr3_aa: CASSGHGTSNTGELFF
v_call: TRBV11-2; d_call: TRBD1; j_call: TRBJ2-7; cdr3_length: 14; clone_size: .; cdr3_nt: TGTGCCAGCAGCTTAGGGCTGCGGGACAGGGATGAGTACTTC; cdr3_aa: CASSLGLRDRDEYF
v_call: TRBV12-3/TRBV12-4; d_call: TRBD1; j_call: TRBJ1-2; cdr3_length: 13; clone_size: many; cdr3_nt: TGTGCCAGCAGTGGGACAGGGGTCCATGGCTACACCTTC; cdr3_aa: CASSGTGVHGYTF
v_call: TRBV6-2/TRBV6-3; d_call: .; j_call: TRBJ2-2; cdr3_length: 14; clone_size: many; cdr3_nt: TGTGCCAGCAGTTACTCGTCAGGGCCCGGGGAGCTGTTTTTT; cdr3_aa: CASSYSSGPGELFF
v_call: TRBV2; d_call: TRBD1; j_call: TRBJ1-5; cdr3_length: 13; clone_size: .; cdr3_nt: TGTGCCAGCAGCCACAGGGGGAATGAGCCCCAGCATTTT; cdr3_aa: CASSHRGNEPQHF
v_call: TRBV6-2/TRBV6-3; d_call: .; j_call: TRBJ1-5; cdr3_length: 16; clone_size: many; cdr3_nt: TGTGCCAGCAGTTACGCGGGGACGGAATTCAATCAGCCCCAGCATTTT; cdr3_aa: CASSYAGTEFNQPQHF
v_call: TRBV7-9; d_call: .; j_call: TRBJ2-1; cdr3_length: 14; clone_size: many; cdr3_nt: TGTGCCAGCAGCTTCGGGGGCCCCCCCAATGAGCAGTTCTTC; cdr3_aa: CASSFGGPPNEQFF
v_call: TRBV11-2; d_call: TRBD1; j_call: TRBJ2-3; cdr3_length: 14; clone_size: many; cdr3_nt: TGTGCCAGCAGCTCCGAGACAGGGGCAGATACGCAGTATTTT; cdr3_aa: CASSSETGADTQYF